This T cell receptor (beta chain) was identified in a study of beta chain features in type 1 diabetes. General study points: Type 1 diabetes patients had TCRB CDR3s that were shorter (moderately but significantly so) in all four CD4+ subsets. In patients and controls equally, PCR might favor templates that are shorter. These data did not resolve whether HLA type affects TCRB rearrangement.

Unmatched junction bases numbered 0, after V lost 3 bases and J lost 1 base. This CDR3 is built from 14 residues. Germline V gene lookup returns CDR1 KGHSH and CDR2 LQKENI. Investigators reverse transcribed all isolated RNA, so they sequenced expressed TCRB transcripts. Produced via immunoSEQ multiplex PCR; TCRdb's table is partial and in-frame only. The sample records a few hundred thousand clones, around 14% being singletons. This clone was seen only a few times. As yet, its antigen is unknown. The same CDR3 arises from other DNA sequences in this sample as well. The chain recombines TRBV18 with TRBJ2-3, with 8 nucleotides matching TRBD2. The receptor comes from a man aged 25 to 45 with type 1 diabetes. The specimen was naive CD4+ T cells from blood. CDR3 coding DNA: TGTGCCAGCTCACCCGGGGGGGGCACAGATACGCAGTATTTT. Translation gives CASSPGGGTDTQYF.